Given below is one TCR beta chain in context. Its recognized antigen is unknown. No quality values exist for individual bases; no much larger clone is one base distant. Patients with a history of autoimmune disease or receiving systemic immunosuppression were excluded from the trial. Peripheral blood for TCR sequencing was collected from all dose cohorts at baseline, on cycle 4 day 1, and on cycle 7 day 1. The samples were taken from a phase I, first-in-human, multicenter, open-label dose-escalation trial of ivuxolimab. Adults with locally advanced or metastatic melanoma, renal cell carcinoma, hepatocellular carcinoma or head and neck squamous cell carcinoma were enrolled in the trial. Before TCR sequencing, CD4+ T cells and CD8+ T cells were sorted from peripheral blood as separate populations. The sample originates from a study of OX40 agonist ivuxolimab in advanced cancers. Regarding the complete study: Ivuxolimab was an agonistic, fully human IgG2 monoclonal antibody directed against OX40 (CD134), a costimulatory receptor. The paper describes the monotherapy dose-escalation part (N ≈ 52 patients) of the phase I trial of ivuxolimab. Partial responses occurred in three dose-escalation patients, of whom one had hepatocellular carcinoma and two had cutaneous melanoma. The purpose of peripheral TCRbeta sequencing was to test whether ivuxolimab changed TCR sequence diversity and led to clonal T-cell expansion. Of the approximately 50 patients in dose escalation, about 20 had hepatocellular carcinoma, about 15 had melanoma, 9 had renal cell carcinoma and 9 had head and neck cancer. Intravenous ivuxolimab was administered to patients every 2 weeks at six dose levels: 0.01, 0.1, 0.3, 1.5, 3 and 10 mg/kg. Prior anti-PD-1, anti-PD-L1 or anti-CTLA-4 therapy was permitted, and 30% to 45% of dose-escalation patients had received checkpoint inhibitors. In the dose-escalation cohort, roughly 80% of patients were male, and the mean age was approximately 55 years, with a range of about 23 to 85. The investigation overall reported the following: Low levels of normalized T-cell clonal expansion were also seen in some patients who did not respond. After ivuxolimab, more expanded clones were found on average in CD8+ T cells than in CD4+ T cells. Which antigens the clonally expanded peripheral T cells were specific for was not determined. At doses of 0.1 to 3.0 mg/kg, clonal expansion of both CD4+ and CD8+ blood T cells was observed from baseline to week 6. In partial responders in the 0.1-3.0 mg/kg groups, normalized peripheral clonal expansion was found to be among the lowest, especially among CD8+ T cells.

For sequencing of the TCRbeta CDR3 region, genomic DNA was extracted from the sorted cells. The immunoSEQ Assay was used for sequencing of TCRbeta CDR3 regions. TCRdb took this table from immuneACCESS and kept in-frame rearrangements with V and J called. Such tables lack part of the clones; where checked against another copy, unresolved V genes explain under half of the gap, and the rest is unexplained. The sample table contains under 100,000 clones; only one count was recorded for over 85% of them. The leading ten clones occupy about 0.63% of the sample. V loses 0 bases, J loses 10 bases, and the germline ends lie 14 bases apart. Including cysteine and phenylalanine, the CDR3 has 15 amino acids. Only the CDR3 DNA stays, 45 bases, in frame from base 1. Based on the germline V gene, the CDR1 and CDR2 sequences are SGDLS and YYNGEE.

The TCR sequence derives from an adult with an advanced solid tumor such as melanoma, head and neck, liver or kidney cancer. The rearranged segments are TRBV9 and TRBJ1-6; D gene: possibly TRBD1, on 6 matching bases. Sequenced here: CD4+ or CD8+ T cells sorted from blood, sampled in a trial of the OX40 agonist ivuxolimab. The bases are TGTGCCAGCAGCGTAGGAGAGGCAGGGGAATCACCCCTCCACTTT. This is translated as CASSVGEAGESPLHF.